In its sample, the clone carrying this T cell receptor (beta chain) was seen many times. Single cDNA molecules in the library carried unique molecular identifiers attached during preparation. TCRdb independently ran MiXCR on the RACE reads; one entry per CDR3 protein. Seen here are 300,000 to 450,000 distinct CDR3 sequences, roughly 5% observed once, and the top ten hold approximately 2.5%. Time point of the sample: patch test 1, 2 weeks after DPC sensitization. As for treatment: therapeutic diphenylcyclopropenone sensitization with weekly scalp DPC. Patients had alopecia, were aged 18 to 70, and were not pregnant. After removal of 4 bases from V and 8 bases from J, the junction contained 13 bases not matched to a gene. The CDR3 sequence is 16 residues long. From germline, CDR1 is SGHNT and CDR2 YYREEE (reference sequence). The sample is drawn from a study of human T cells and chemical hapten exposure.

The material sequenced was whole blood, taken in connection with sensitization to the hapten diphenylcyclopropenone (DPC). The genes are TRBV5-4 and TRBJ1-2, with 11 bases lining up with TRBD1. This sequence originates from a woman aged 50 to 65 with alopecia areata. Some clones in this sample may be carry-over from other donors' samples. The CDR3 loop reads CASSPALDRGRRGYTF. DNA of the CDR3: TGTGCCAGCAGCCCTGCCCTGGACAGGGGGCGTCGGGGCTACACCTTC.